The next 26 T cell receptor beta chains were all read from a single sample in a study of T cell responses to AZD1222 COVID-19 vaccine. The assay was immunoSEQ multiplex PCR, and TCRdb's table has in-frame clones only and misses some. Altogether more than 95,000 clones are present, roughly 89% being singletons, with the ten largest covering less than 30%. The sequencing here drew on peripheral blood, taken on day 0 of AZD1222 vaccination. All receptors derive from an adult in good health.

The chain carries TRBV24-1 and TRBJ1-5; 8 bases align to TRBD1. The CDR3 is 19 amino acids. J lost 0 bases, V lost 5 bases, and 14 bases had no gene match. Germline CDR1 is KGHDR and CDR2 is SFDVKD. The CDR3 spells CATSGYGTGPRFSNQPQHF. CDR3 coding DNA: TGTGCCACCAGTGGCTACGGGACAGGCCCACGATTTAGCAATCAGCCCCAGCATTTT.

The chain is built from TRBV7-2 and TRBJ2-1; either TRBD1 or TRBD2 may supply D (5 bases each). The length of the CDR3 is 14 residues. Germline CDR1 is SGHTA and CDR2 is FQGNSA. Trimming pared 2 bases from V and 9 bases from J, leaving 14 bases between. CDR3 nucleotides: TGTGCCAGCAGCTTACGGGGCTCCCAAGGTGAGCAGTTCTTC. Protein sequence: CASSLRGSQGEQFF.

The CDR3 is CASSRDHNSPLHF. CDR3 DNA sequence: TGTGCCAGCAGCCGGGACCACAATTCACCCCTCCACTTT. The genes are TRBV19 and TRBJ1-6; possibly TRBD1 for D (5 bases). Germline loops: CDR1 LNHDA, CDR2 SQIVND (reference sequence). Deletions cut 9 bases from V and 7 bases from J, with 13 bases between. The CDR3 contains 13 residues.

The CDR3 DNA follows: TGCGCCAGCAGCCAAGATCAACGGAGCGGGAGCTGGTACGAGACCCAGTACTTC. Translating it yields CASSQDQRSGSWYETQYF. This rearrangement joins TRBV4-1 to TRBJ2-5; TRBD2 matches 8 bases. V shed 0 bases and J 5 bases; nucleotides not matched to a gene: 14. Germline lookup yields CDR1 MGHRA and CDR2 YSYEKL. This CDR3 has 18 amino acids.

The chain recombines TRBV18 with TRBJ2-1; no definite D call. This CDR3 spans 16 amino acids. The germline gives CDR1 KGHSH, CDR2 LQKENI. V lost 3 bases to trimming and J lost 0 bases, with 12 bases between them. Here the CDR3 reads CASSPLTPSSYNEQFF. The CDR3 coding sequence is TGTGCCAGCTCACCCCTGACGCCGAGCTCCTACAATGAGCAGTTCTTC.

The chain uses TRBV27 and TRBJ2-6; D gene unclear. V lost 2 bases and J 4 bases, leaving 6 bases between the germline ends. Germline V gene lookup returns CDR1 MNHEY and CDR2 SMNVEV (reference sequence). The CDR3 is 14 amino acids. CDR3 sequence: CASSLQSGANVLTF. CDR3 nucleotides: TGTGCCAGCAGTTTACAGAGCGGGGCCAACGTCCTGACTTTC.

The chain recombines TRBV5-1 with TRBJ1-4, with no clear D. The germline V gene has CDR1 SGHRS and CDR2 YFSETQ. The ends were cut back, 2 bases at V and 6 bases at J, with 11 bases in the middle. CDR3 size: 14 residues. The CDR3: CASSFGNTDEKLFF. CDR3 in DNA: TGCGCCAGCAGCTTCGGTAATACGGATGAAAAACTGTTTTTT.

The chain carries TRBV7-9 and TRBJ2-1, with unresolved D. Trimming took off 4 bases at V and 8 bases at J, with 6 bases between the two ends. The CDR3 totals 11 residues. Germline V lookup: CDR1 SEHNR, CDR2 FQNEAQ (reference sequence). The CDR3 sequence: CASSSADEQFF. The DNA of the CDR3 is TGTGCCAGCAGCTCGGCGGATGAGCAGTTCTTC.

The V call is TRBV5-1, the J call TRBJ2-5, with TRBD2 as a possible D gene (6 bases). V gave up 4 bases and J gave up 5 bases, with 18 bases separating them. The length of the CDR3 is 15 residues. Germline assignment: CDR1 SGHRS and CDR2 YFSETQ. The CDR3 DNA reads TGCGCCAGCAGCGAACCGACTAGGGCGGGCGAGACCCAGTACTTC. Amino acid sequence: CASSEPTRAGETQYF.

CDR3 protein: CASTPHRGTDTQYF. The CDR3 nucleotides are TGTGCCAGTACCCCGCACAGAGGCACAGATACGCAGTATTTT. The J gene is TRBJ2-3, the V gene TRBV19; D unclear. The V and J ends lost 7 bases and 1 base respectively, with 12 bases between them. Germline V gene lookup returns CDR1 LNHDA and CDR2 SQIVND (reference sequence). The CDR3 has 14 amino acids.

The V gene is TRBV5-8, the J gene TRBJ1-5; 10 bases fit TRBD1. This CDR3 contains 17 residues. The V and J ends lost 0 bases and 3 bases, in that order; junction bases with no gene match: 6. Germline CDR1 SGHTS, CDR2 YDEGEE. The CDR3 reads CASSLGPGQGFNQPQHF. The CDR3 nucleotides are TGTGCCAGCAGCTTGGGACCGGGACAGGGGTTCAATCAGCCCCAGCATTTT. The variable domain in full, completed from reference TRBV5-8 and TRBJ1-5, reads EAGVTQSPTHLIKTRGQQATLRCSPISGHTSVYWYQQALGLGLQFLLWYDEGEERNRGNFPPRFSGRQFPNYSSELNVNALELEDSALYLCASSLGPGQGFNQPQHFGDGTRLSIL.

The chain uses TRBV24-1 and TRBJ1-2; D uncertain. Trimming left V 3 bases short and J 0 bases short, with 7 bases between. The CDR3 is made up of 14 amino acids. The germline V gene has CDR1 KGHDR and CDR2 SFDVKD. The CDR3 DNA reads TGTGCCACCAGTGATCCCACGACTAACTATGGCTACACCTTC. Residues: CATSDPTTNYGYTF.

The sample holds one count of this clone. V and J are TRBV14 and TRBJ2-2, with 7 bases aligning to TRBD2. The CDR3 totals 19 residues. V was clipped by 4 bases and J by 6 bases; unmatched bases: 20. Germline CDR1 is SGHDN and CDR2 is FVKESK. Written as DNA, the CDR3 is TGTGCCAGCAGCCCGAGGCGTTTAGGCGGGAGTTTTCTGGCCGGGGAGCTGTTTTTT. This gives the protein CASSPRRLGGSFLAGELFF. Complete variable domain (other parts from reference TRBV14 and TRBJ2-2): EAGVTQFPSHSVIEKGQTVTLRCDPISGHDNLYWYRRVMGKEIKFLLHFVKESKQDESGMPNNRFLAERTGGTYSTLKVQPAELEDSGVYFCASSPRRLGGSFLAGELFFGEGSRLTVL.

V and J are TRBV10-3 and TRBJ2-6, with 8 bases fitting TRBD2. After removal of 4 bases from V and 0 bases from J, the junction contained 11 bases not matched to a gene. Germline CDR1 reads ENHRY; CDR2 reads SYGVKD. The CDR3 sequence is 19 residues long. This CDR3 is CAISGLGTRMSSGANVLTF. The CDR3 nucleotides read TGTGCCATCAGTGGGTTGGGGACTAGGATGTCCTCTGGGGCCAACGTCCTGACTTTC.

The chain carries TRBV18 and TRBJ2-1, with D possibly TRBD1 on 6 matching bases. CDR1 and CDR2 (germline): KGHSH, LQKENI. This CDR3 contains 16 residues. Between the trimmed V and J ends, which lost 3 bases and 3 bases, there was a span of 15 bases. The CDR3 DNA is TGTGCCAGCTCACCGCTTCCGGGACAAAGCTACAATGAGCAGTTCTTC. This codes for CASSPLPGQSYNEQFF.

This rearrangement joins TRBV3-1 (or the pseudogene TRBV3-2) to TRBJ1-6; the D gene is possibly TRBD1 (6 bases). Trimming left V 0 bases short and J 8 bases short, with 8 bases between. Germline V gene lookup returns CDR1 LGHDT and CDR2 YNNKEL (reference sequence). This CDR3 contains 14 residues. The CDR3 loop is CASSQDQGYSPLHF. The CDR3 nucleotides are TGTGCCAGCAGCCAAGATCAGGGGTATTCACCCCTCCACTTT.

The chain links TRBV11-3 to TRBJ2-3, with TRBD2 identical over 7 bases. V dropped 5 bases and J dropped 2; count of bases not matched to a gene: 7. Germline V gene data show CDR1 as SGHNT and CDR2 as YENEEA. The CDR3 spans 15 residues. DNA for the CDR3: TGTGCCAGCAGCAGAGGACTAGACCCCACAGATACGCAGTATTTT. This sequence encodes CASSRGLDPTDTQYF.

J is TRBJ1-1 and V is TRBV3-1 (or the pseudogene TRBV3-2), with D possibly TRBD1 on 6 matching bases. This CDR3 is 13 amino acids long. The germline V gene encodes CDR1 LGHDT and CDR2 YNNKEL (reference sequence). Trimming took off 6 bases at V and 4 bases at J, with 12 bases between the two ends. Here the CDR3 reads CASSRQGTTEAFF. In DNA form, the CDR3 reads TGTGCCAGCAGTCGCCAGGGGACCACTGAAGCTTTCTTT.

The rearrangement joins TRBV28 to TRBJ1-1; D gene ambiguous. The V and J ends lost 2 bases and 5 bases respectively, with 12 bases between them. The germline CDR1 and CDR2 sequences are MDHEN and SYDVKM. CDR3 length: 14 amino acids. CDR3 loop: CASSLSKGTTEAFF. Here the CDR3 DNA reads TGTGCCAGCAGTTTAAGCAAAGGAACAACTGAAGCTTTCTTT.

A single count supports this clone. The rearrangement links TRBV30 to TRBJ1-1, with D maybe TRBD1 (5 bases). The CDR3 covers 13 residues. Germline V lookup: CDR1 GTSNPN, CDR2 SVGIG (reference sequence). Deletions cut 7 bases from V and 5 bases from J, with 17 bases between. CDR3 sequence: CASQGQGGTEAFF. Here the CDR3 DNA reads TGTGCCTCTCAAGGGCAGGGAGGGACTGAAGCTTTCTTT. The full variable domain, with the rest looked up from reference TRBV30 and TRBJ1-1, is SQTIHQWPATLVQPVGSPLSLECTVEGTSNPNLYWYRQAAGRGLQLLFYSVGIGQISSEVPQNLSASRPQDRQFILSSKKLLLSDSGFYLCASQGQGGTEAFFGQGTRLTVV.

The rearrangement joins TRBV29-1 to TRBJ2-7; TRBD1 is a possible D gene (6 bases). The CDR3 totals 15 residues. In germline, CDR1 is SQVTM, CDR2 ANQGSEA. Trimming left V 4 bases short and J 0 bases short, with 16 bases between. CDR3 sequence reads: CSVVEGQRNSYEQYF. The CDR3 nucleotides are TGCAGCGTTGTGGAAGGACAGCGAAACTCCTACGAGCAGTACTTC.

The table lists this clone with a count of one. The chain employs TRBV27 and TRBJ1-1, with TRBD1 identical over 8 bases. CDR3 length: 15 amino acids. CDR1 MNHEY and CDR2 SMNVEV come from the germline V gene (reference sequence). Trimming removed 5 bases from V and 1 base from J; junction bases left unmatched: 6. The CDR3: CASSMKGTGNTEAFF. In DNA, the CDR3 is TGTGCCAGCAGTATGAAGGGGACAGGGAACACTGAAGCTTTCTTT.

V and J are TRBV14 and TRBJ2-7; D is uncertain. Germline V gives CDR1 SGHDN, CDR2 FVKESK. The CDR3 totals 13 residues. V shed 1 base and J shed 6 bases, with 10 bases lying between them. CDR3 nucleotide sequence: TGTGCCAGCAGCCAAGGAAGTTTGTCCGAGCAGTACTTC. Amino acids: CASSQGSLSEQYF. Together with reference TRBV14 and TRBJ2-7, the CDR3 gives the full variable domain: EAGVTQFPSHSVIEKGQTVTLRCDPISGHDNLYWYRRVMGKEIKFLLHFVKESKQDESGMPNNRFLAERTGGTYSTLKVQPAELEDSGVYFCASSQGSLSEQYFGPGTRLTVT.

This clone occurred once. The V and J genes are TRBV7-9 and TRBJ1-6; 8 nucleotides align to TRBD1. This CDR3 comprises 13 residues. Germline CDR1 is SEHNR and CDR2 is FQNEAQ (reference sequence). Unmatched junction bases numbered 1, after V lost 4 bases and J lost 8 bases. The chain's CDR3 is CASSSTGDSPLHF. The CDR3 nucleotides are TGTGCCAGCAGCTCGACAGGGGATTCACCCCTCCACTTT.

The chain couples TRBV29-1 to TRBJ2-1; 14 bases map to TRBD2. Germline-derived CDR1 and CDR2 are SQVTM and ANQGSEA. The CDR3 has 15 residues. The V segment lost 1 base and the J segment 8 bases; nucleotides outside the gene matches: 4. The CDR3 loop reads CSVEGGTSGRDEQFF. The DNA for the CDR3 is TGCAGCGTTGAAGGGGGGACTAGCGGGAGAGATGAGCAGTTCTTC.

CDR3 amino acids: CASSVHETQYF. CDR3 DNA sequence: TGTGCCAGCAGTGTCCATGAGACCCAGTACTTC. V is TRBV2 and J is TRBJ2-5; no clear D. The CDR3 covers 11 residues. Trimming left V 4 bases short and J 5 bases short, with 5 bases between. Germline V CDR1 and CDR2: SNHLY, FYNNEI. The complete variable domain, with remaining parts taken from reference TRBV2 and TRBJ2-5, reads EPEVTQTPSHQVTQMGQEVILRCVPISNHLYFYWYRQILGQKVEFLVSFYNNEISEKSEIFDDQFSVERPDGSNFTLKIRSTKLEDSAMYFCASSVHETQYFGPGTRLLVL.